The text below deals with one T cell receptor beta chain. This clone was found a few times. It has no known antigen specificity. The input lacks base qualities; no much larger clone sits a single base away. The data belong to a study of control samples from healthy donors and cancer patients (TCRdb year 2020). Libraries were built with the immunoSEQ multiplex PCR assay. TCRdb took this table from immuneACCESS and kept in-frame rearrangements with V and J called. Such tables lack part of the clones; where checked against another copy, unresolved V genes explain under half of the gap, and the rest is unexplained. The sample includes roughly 120,000 clones, with less than 95% observed a single time. The top ten clonotypes cover 3.5% to 4% of the sample. V and J lose 0 bases and 4 bases, and a span of 10 bases separates them. The germline V gene provides CDR1 MNHEY and CDR2 SVGAGI. From its cysteine to its phenylalanine, the CDR3 spans 15 amino acids. The DNA shown is the 45-base CDR3, in frame from base 1.

The TCR sequence derives from a man aged 25-40 years in good health. The chain links TRBV6-5 with TRBJ1-3; confidence is insufficient to name the D gene. Specimen: blood. The sequenced DNA is TGTGCCAGCAGTTACTCGCCGGTTCGGGGAAACACCATATATTTT. It specifies CASSYSPVRGNTIYF.